This entry concerns a single T cell receptor (beta chain). This sample stems from a study of blood T cell repertoires in COVID-19. Looking at the study overall: Samples of COVID-19 (acute and convalescent) were obtained from the United States, Italy and Spain. Sample material is recorded as cDNA or gDNA derived from T cells, B-cell-depleted T cells, or PBMCs.

V was pared by 9 bases and J by 3 bases, with 15 bases between. Germline V lookup: CDR1 MDHEN, CDR2 SYDVKM. The CDR3 runs 14 residues. Methods used by the authors: Amplifying reference gene primers gave estimates of nucleated cell counts. TCRdb's table, derived via immunoSEQ multiplex PCR, lists solely in-frame clones and lacks some. V and J calls and clone size are those listed in that table; D and trimming were worked out from the DNA. Of some 320,000 clones in the sample, 80% to 90% were seen once. This chain joins TRBV28 and TRBJ1-5; D is unclear. The clonotype was recovered from a woman between 45 and 65 years old who had recovered from COVID-19. Specimen: peripheral blood. The CDR3 sequence: CASESGSVNQPQHF. In nucleotides, the CDR3 is TGTGCCAGTGAGTCGGGTAGCGTCAATCAGCCCCAGCATTTT.